This T cell receptor beta chain was captured in a study of blood T cell repertoires in COVID-19 (dated by TCRdb to 2018 to 2021). Some background on the complete study: The collaborator samples originated in the United States, Italy and Spain and spanned the acute and convalescent phases of COVID-19. The material from the prospective study consisted of cDNA or gDNA derived from T cells, B-cell-depleted T cells, or PBMCs. The dataset comprised deeply sampled blood TCRbeta repertoires from subjects exposed to, actively infected with, or recovered from COVID-19. The repertoires were made available in a free public database intended to serve as a resource for research on the immune response to SARS-CoV-2. Samples were obtained from the ongoing ImmuneRACE study (first 160 participants) and from over a thousand subjects provided by 6 global collaborators. Sample metadata almost always included a de-identified subject ID, COVID-19 status, age in years and sex. HLA class I and class II types, where available, came from metadata supplied by the sample provider rather than from assay-based typing. Broader findings and caveats from the paper: How much clinical and demographic metadata was included differed by source and by participant, and the metadata was provided uncurated.

Details on this clone: Its antigen is unknown. There are no base qualities to consult, and no much larger clone falls within one base.

TCRbeta CDR3 regions were amplified from genomic DNA using the immunoSEQ Assay, a bias-controlled multiplex PCR. The authors' analysis ran thus. The number of nucleated cells in each sample was estimated by amplification of reference gene primers within the assay. To quantify the absolute abundance of each unique TCRbeta CDR3 rearrangement, sequence reads were collapsed and filtered. For each sample, productive Simpson clonality was calculated as the square root of Simpson's diversity index across productive rearrangements. TCRdb holds this immuneACCESS table with in-frame rearrangements only. Some clones are missing; in checked studies, unresolved V genes explain under half, and the rest has no known cause. The V and J calls and clone size come from that table; D and trimming were worked out from the DNA. For this sample there are under 250,000 clones; 89% appear just once. Roughly 6.5% of the sample comes from the top ten.

Another Seattle source contributed samples from volunteer blood donors who had recovered from COVID-19. Collaborating institutions collected whole blood in K2EDTA tubes following their own protocols. For TCRbeta analysis, collaborator samples were shipped as frozen whole blood, as isolated PBMCs, or as DNA extracted from either sample type. Sequencing was performed on peripheral blood. The source of this sequence is a man aged 60-69 years who had recovered from COVID-19.

This receptor carries the CDR3 CASSSPGQQYDNSPLHF. The sequenced DNA is TGTGCCAGCAGCTCACCGGGACAGCAATACGATAATTCACCCCTCCACTTT. The receptor chain draws on TRBV7-2 and TRBJ1-6; 7 central bases correspond to TRBD1. The CDR3 numbers 17 residues from cysteine through phenylalanine. The entry retains the CDR3 DNA only, 51 bases that are in frame from base 1. As encoded in the germline V gene, CDR1 is SGHTA while CDR2 is FQGNSA. V is cut back by 4 bases and J by 5 bases, with 11 bases in the junction unmatched.